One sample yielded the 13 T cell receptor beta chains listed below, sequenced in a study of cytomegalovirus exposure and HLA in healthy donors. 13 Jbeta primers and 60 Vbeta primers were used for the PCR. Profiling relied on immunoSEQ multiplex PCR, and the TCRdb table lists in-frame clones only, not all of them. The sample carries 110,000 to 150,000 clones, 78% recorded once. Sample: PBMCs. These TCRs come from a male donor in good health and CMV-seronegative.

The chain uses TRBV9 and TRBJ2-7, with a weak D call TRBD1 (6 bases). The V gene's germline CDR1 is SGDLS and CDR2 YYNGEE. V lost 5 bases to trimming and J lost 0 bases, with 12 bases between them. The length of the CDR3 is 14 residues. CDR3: CASSGGGYSYEQYF. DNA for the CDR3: TGTGCCAGCAGTGGGGGCGGATACTCCTACGAGCAGTACTTC.

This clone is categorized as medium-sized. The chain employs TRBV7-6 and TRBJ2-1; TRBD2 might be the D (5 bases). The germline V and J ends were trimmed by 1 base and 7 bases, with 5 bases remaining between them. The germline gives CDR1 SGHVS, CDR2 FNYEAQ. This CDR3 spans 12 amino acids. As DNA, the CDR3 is TGTGCCAGCAGCTTAGGGGAGAATGAGCAGTTCTTC. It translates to CASSLGENEQFF.

CDR3 nucleotide sequence: TGTGCCAGCAGCCCCGAAACCTCGGGGGGGAATCAGCCCCAGCATTTT. It specifies CASSPETSGGNQPQHF. V and J are TRBV7-9 and TRBJ1-5; D possibly corresponds to TRBD1 (5 bases). This CDR3 region has 16 residues. V lost 5 bases, J lost 4 bases, and 18 bases lay in between. Germline V gene lookup returns CDR1 SEHNR and CDR2 FQNEAQ (reference sequence).

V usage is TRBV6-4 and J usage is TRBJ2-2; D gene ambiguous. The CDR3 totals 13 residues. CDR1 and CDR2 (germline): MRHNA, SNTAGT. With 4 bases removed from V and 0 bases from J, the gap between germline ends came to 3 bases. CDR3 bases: TGTGCCAGCAGTGCCTCGAACACCGGGGAGCTGTTTTTT. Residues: CASSASNTGELFF.

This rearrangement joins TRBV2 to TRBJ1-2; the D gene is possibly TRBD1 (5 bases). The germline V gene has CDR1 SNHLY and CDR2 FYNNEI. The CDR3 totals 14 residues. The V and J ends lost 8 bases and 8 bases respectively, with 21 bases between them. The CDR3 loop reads CASSTDRGSGGYTF. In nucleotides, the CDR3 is TGTGCCAGCTCCACCGATCGGGGGTCGGGCGGCTACACCTTC.

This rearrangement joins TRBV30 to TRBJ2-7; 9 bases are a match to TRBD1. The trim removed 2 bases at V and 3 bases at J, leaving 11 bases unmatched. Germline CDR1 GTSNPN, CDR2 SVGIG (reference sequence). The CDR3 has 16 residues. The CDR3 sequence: CAWSPKIGQGSYEQYF. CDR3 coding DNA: TGTGCCTGGAGTCCAAAAATAGGACAGGGGAGCTACGAGCAGTACTTC.

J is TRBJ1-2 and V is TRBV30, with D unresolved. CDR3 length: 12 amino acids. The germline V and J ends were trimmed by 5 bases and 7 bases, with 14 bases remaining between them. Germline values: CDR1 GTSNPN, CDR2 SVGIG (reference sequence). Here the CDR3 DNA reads TGTGCCTGGGCCCGCAGACTCTCTGGCTACACCTTC. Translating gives CAWARRLSGYTF.

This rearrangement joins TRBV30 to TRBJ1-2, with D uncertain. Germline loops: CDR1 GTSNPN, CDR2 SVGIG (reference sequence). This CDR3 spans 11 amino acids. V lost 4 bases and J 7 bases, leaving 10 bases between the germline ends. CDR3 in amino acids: CAWNGFSGYTF. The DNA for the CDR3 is TGTGCCTGGAACGGGTTTAGTGGCTACACCTTC. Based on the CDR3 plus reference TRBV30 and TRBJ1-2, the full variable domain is SQTIHQWPATLVQPVGSPLSLECTVEGTSNPNLYWYRQAAGRGLQLLFYSVGIGQISSEVPQNLSASRPQDRQFILSSKKLLLSDSGFYLCAWNGFSGYTFGSGTRLTVV.

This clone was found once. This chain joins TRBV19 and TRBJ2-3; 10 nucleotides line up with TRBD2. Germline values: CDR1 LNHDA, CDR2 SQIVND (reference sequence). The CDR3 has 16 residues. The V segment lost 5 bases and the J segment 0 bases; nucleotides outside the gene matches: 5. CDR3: CASSAGLAESTDTQYF. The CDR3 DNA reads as TGTGCCAGTAGTGCAGGACTAGCGGAAAGCACAGATACGCAGTATTTT.

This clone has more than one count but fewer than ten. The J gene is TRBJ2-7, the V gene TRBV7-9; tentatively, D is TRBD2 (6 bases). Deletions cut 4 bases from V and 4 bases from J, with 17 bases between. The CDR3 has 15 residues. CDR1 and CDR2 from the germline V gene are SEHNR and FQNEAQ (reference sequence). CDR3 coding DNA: TGTGCCAGCAGCTGGGGCGGTGCAGGGACTTACGAGCAGTACTTC. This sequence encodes CASSWGGAGTYEQYF.

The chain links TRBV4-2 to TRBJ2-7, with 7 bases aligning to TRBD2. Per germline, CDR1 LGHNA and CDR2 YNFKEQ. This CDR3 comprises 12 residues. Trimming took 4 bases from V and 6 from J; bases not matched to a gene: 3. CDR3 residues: CASSRGGGEQYF. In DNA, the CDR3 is TGTGCCAGCAGCCGGGGCGGGGGCGAGCAGTACTTC.

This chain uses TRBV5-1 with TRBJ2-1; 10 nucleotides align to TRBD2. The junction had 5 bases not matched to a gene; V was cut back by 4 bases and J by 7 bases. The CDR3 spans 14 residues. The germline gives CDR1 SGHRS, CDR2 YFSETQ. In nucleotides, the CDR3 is TGCGCCAGCAGCCAAGCGGGAGGGCCTAATGAGCAGTTCTTC. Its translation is CASSQAGGPNEQFF.

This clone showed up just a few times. The CDR3 DNA is TGCAGCGTTGTCTACCCGGGAACACTCTCCACAGATACGCAGTATTTT. Amino acids: CSVVYPGTLSTDTQYF. V and J are TRBV29-1 and TRBJ2-3; a possible D gene is TRBD2 (5 bases). The CDR3 runs to 16 residues. Germline V gene sequence: CDR1 SQVTM, CDR2 ANQGSEA. Trimming left V 4 bases short and J 2 bases short, with 19 bases between.